Included here is one T cell receptor (beta chain) sequence, with context. The data are from a study of monozygotic twins with inflammatory bowel disease. TCRdb re-called the 5' RACE reads; one entry per CDR3 protein, DNA not given. In all, the sample yields about 210,000 distinct CDR3 sequences. Germline V gene sequence: CDR1 MNHNS, CDR2 SASEGT. The CDR3 is 16 residues long. The sequence came from a human donor with ulcerative colitis or Crohn's disease, or a healthy co-twin of an affected twin (not recorded which). The specimen was blood. The rearrangement links TRBV6-1 to TRBJ1-5. CDR3: CASRPHAGDSNQPQHF.